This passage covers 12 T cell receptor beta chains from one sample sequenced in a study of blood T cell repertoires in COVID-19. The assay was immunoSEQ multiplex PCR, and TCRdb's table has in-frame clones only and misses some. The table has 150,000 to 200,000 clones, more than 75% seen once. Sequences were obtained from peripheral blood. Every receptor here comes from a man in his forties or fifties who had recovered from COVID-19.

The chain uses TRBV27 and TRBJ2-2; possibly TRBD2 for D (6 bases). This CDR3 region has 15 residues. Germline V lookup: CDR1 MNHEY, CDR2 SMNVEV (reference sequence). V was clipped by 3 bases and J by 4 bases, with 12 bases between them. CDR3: CASSLFGGGTGELFF. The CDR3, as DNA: TGTGCCAGCAGTTTGTTTGGGGGAGGCACCGGGGAGCTGTTTTTT.

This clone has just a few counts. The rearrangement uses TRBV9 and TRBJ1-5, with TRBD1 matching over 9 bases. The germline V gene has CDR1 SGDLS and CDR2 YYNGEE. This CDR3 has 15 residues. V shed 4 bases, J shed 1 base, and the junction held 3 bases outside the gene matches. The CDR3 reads CASSRGQGSNQPQHF. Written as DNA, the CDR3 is TGTGCCAGCAGCAGGGGACAGGGAAGCAATCAGCCCCAGCATTTT.

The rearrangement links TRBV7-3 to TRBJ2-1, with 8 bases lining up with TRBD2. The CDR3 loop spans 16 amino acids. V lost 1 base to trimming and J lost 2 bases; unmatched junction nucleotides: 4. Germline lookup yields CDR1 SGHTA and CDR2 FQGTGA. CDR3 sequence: CASSLKGGGTYNEQFF. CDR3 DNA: TGTGCCAGCAGCTTAAAAGGCGGGGGGACCTACAATGAGCAGTTCTTC.

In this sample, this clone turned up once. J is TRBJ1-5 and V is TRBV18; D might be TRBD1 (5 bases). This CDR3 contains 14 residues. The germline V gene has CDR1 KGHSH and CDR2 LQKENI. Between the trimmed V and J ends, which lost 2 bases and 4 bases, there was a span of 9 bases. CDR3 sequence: CASSPGAVNQPQHF. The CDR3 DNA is TGTGCCAGCTCACCAGGGGCAGTTAATCAGCCCCAGCATTTT.

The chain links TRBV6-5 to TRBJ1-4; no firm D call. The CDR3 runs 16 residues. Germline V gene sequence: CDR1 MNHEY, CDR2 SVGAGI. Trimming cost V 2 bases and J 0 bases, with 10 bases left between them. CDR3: CASSYLRGATNEKLFF. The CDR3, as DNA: TGTGCCAGCAGTTACCTCCGAGGAGCAACTAATGAAAAACTGTTTTTT.

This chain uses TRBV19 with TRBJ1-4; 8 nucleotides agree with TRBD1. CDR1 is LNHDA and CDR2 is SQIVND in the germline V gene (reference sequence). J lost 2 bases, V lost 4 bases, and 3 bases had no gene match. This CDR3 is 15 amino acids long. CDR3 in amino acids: CASSTAGGTNEKLFF. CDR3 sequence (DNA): TGTGCCAGTAGTACGGCAGGGGGCACTAATGAAAAACTGTTTTTT.

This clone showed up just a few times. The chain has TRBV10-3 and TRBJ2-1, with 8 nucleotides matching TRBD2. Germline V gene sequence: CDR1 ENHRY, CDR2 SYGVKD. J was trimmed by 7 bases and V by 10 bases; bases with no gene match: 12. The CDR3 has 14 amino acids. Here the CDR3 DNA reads TGTGCCAGCGGGGGGCAGGGCCTCGGGAATGAGCAGTTCTTC. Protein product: CASGGQGLGNEQFF.

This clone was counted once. CDR3 coding DNA: TGTGCCAGCAGCGTAAGGGGACAGGGCTACGAGCAGTACTTC. Amino acids: CASSVRGQGYEQYF. The chain is built from TRBV9 and TRBJ2-7; 9 bases map to TRBD1. Per the germline V gene, CDR1 is SGDLS and CDR2 is YYNGEE. The CDR3 consists of 14 residues. J gave up 3 bases and V 1 base, and 2 bases lay outside the gene matches.

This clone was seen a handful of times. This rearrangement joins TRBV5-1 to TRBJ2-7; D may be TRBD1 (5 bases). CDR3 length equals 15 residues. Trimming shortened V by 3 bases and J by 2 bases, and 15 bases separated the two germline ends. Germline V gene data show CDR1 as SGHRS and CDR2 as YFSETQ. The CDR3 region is CASSWATTEAYEQYF. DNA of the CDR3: TGCGCCAGCAGCTGGGCTACGACAGAAGCCTACGAGCAGTACTTC.

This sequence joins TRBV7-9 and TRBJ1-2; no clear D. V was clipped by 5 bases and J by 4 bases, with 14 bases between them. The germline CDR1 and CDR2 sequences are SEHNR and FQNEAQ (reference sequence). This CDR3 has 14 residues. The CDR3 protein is CASSAVPAGYGYTF. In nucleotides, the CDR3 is TGTGCCAGCAGCGCGGTACCAGCGGGCTATGGCTACACCTTC.

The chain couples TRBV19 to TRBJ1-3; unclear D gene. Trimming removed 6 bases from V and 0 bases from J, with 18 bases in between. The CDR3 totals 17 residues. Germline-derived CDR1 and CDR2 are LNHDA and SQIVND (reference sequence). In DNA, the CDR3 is TGTGCCAGTAGCTCCCGCGGCAGATTAAGCTCTGGAAACACCATATATTTT. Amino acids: CASSSRGRLSSGNTIYF. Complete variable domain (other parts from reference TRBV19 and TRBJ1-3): DGGITQSPKYLFRKEGQNVTLSCEQNLNHDAMYWYRQDPGQGLRLIYYSQIVNDFQKGDIAEGYSVSREKKESFPLTVTSAQKNPTAFYLCASSSRGRLSSGNTIYFGEGSWLTVV.

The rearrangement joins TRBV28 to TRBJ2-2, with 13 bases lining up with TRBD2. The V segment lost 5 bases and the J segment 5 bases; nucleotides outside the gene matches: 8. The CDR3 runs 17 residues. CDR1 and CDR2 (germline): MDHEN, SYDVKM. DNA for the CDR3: TGTGCCAGCAGTCCACTAGCGGGGGGGTTCCAAACCGGGGAGCTGTTTTTT. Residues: CASSPLAGGFQTGELFF. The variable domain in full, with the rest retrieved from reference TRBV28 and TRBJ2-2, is DVKVTQSSRYLVKRTGEKVFLECVQDMDHENMFWYRQDPGLGLRLIYFSYDVKMKEKGDIPEGYSVSREKKERFSLILESASTNQTSMYLCASSPLAGGFQTGELFFGEGSRLTVL.